This T cell receptor beta chain was found in a study of T cells in Graves' hyperthyroidism and ophthalmopathy. Reasons for excluding patients were uncontrolled infection, other autoimmune disease, pregnancy or lactation. The PBMCs were taken from over 9.5 ml of fresh peripheral blood. The junction had 3 bases not matched to a gene; V was cut back by 1 base and J by 5 bases. CDR1 and CDR2 (germline): LGHDT, YNNKEL (reference sequence). The CDR3 loop spans 15 amino acids. RNA transcripts were the template for amplifying TCR beta CDR3 regions. TCR CDR3 underwent first-round RT-PCR with the HTBI primer set. TCRdb used MiXCR to reprocess the multiplex PCR reads, holding one entry per CDR3 protein. The sample has 250,000 to 300,000 distinct CDR3 sequences; around 13% are singletons. Comment on this clonotype: The antigen is unknown.

General study results and limits: Most thyroid clonotypes with frequency above 0.001 were detected in blood.

This receptor was obtained from a woman between 40 and 50 years old with Graves' hyperthyroidism. The sequenced sample consisted of blood. This chain uses TRBV3-1 with TRBJ2-4; TRBD2 matches at 9 bases. Here the CDR3 DNA reads TGTGCCAGCAGCCAAGGCCCTAGCGGGGAAAACATTCAGTACTTC. Its protein is CASSQGPSGENIQYF.